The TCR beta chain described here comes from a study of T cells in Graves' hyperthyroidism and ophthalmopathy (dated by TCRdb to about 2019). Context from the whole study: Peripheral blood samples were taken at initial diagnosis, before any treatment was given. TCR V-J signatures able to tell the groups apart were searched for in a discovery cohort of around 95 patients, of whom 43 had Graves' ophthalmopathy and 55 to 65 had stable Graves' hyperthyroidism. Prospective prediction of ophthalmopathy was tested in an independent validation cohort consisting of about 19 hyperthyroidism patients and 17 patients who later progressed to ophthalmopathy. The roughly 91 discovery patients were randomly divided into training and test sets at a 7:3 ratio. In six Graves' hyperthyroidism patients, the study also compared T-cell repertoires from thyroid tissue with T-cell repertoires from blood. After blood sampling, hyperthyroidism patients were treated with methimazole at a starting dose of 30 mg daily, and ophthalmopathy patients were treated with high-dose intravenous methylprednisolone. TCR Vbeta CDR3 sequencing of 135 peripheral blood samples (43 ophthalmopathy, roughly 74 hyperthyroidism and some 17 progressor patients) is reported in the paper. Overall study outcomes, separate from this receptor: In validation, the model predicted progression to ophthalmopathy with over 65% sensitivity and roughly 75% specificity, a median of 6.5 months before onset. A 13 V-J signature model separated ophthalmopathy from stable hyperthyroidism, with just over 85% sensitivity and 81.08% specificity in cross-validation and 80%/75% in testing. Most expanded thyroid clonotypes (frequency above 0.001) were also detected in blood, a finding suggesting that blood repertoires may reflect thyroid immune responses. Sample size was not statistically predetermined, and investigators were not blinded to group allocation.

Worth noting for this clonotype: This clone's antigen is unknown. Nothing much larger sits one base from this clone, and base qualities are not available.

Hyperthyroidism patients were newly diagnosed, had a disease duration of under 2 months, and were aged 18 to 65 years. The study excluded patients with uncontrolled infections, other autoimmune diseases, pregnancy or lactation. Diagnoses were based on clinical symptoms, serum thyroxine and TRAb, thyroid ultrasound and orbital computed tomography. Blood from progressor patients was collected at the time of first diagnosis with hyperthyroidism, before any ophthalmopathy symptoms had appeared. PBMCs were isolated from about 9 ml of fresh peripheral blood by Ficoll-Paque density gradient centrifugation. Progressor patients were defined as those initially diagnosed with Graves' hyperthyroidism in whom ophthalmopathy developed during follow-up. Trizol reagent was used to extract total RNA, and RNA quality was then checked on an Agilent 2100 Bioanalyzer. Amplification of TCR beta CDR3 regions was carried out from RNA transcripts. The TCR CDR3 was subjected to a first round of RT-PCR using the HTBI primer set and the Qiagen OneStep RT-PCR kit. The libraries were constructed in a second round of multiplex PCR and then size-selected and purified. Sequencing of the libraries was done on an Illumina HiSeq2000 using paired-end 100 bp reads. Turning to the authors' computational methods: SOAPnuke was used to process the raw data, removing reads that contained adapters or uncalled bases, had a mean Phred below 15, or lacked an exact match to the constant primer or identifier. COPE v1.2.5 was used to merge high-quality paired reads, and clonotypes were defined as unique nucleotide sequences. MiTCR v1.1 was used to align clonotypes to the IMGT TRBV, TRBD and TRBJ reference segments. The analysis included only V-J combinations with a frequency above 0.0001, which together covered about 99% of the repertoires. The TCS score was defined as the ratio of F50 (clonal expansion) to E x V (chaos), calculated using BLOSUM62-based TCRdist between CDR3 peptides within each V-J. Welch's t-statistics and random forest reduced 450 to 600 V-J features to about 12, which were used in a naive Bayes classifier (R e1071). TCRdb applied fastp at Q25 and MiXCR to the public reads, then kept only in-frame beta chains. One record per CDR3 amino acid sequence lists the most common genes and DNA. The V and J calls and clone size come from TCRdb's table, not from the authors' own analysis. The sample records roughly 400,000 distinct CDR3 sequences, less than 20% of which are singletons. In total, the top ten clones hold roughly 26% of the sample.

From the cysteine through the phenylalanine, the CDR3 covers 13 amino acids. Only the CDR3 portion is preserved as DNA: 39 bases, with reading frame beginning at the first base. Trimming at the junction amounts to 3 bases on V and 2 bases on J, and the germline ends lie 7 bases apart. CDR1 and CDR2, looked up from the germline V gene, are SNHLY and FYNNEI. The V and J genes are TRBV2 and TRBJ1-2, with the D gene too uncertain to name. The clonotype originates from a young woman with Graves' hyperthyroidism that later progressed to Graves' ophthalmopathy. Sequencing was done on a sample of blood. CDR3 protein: CASSDAGNYGYTF. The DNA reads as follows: TGTGCCAGCAGTGACGCCGGGAACTATGGCTACACCTTC.